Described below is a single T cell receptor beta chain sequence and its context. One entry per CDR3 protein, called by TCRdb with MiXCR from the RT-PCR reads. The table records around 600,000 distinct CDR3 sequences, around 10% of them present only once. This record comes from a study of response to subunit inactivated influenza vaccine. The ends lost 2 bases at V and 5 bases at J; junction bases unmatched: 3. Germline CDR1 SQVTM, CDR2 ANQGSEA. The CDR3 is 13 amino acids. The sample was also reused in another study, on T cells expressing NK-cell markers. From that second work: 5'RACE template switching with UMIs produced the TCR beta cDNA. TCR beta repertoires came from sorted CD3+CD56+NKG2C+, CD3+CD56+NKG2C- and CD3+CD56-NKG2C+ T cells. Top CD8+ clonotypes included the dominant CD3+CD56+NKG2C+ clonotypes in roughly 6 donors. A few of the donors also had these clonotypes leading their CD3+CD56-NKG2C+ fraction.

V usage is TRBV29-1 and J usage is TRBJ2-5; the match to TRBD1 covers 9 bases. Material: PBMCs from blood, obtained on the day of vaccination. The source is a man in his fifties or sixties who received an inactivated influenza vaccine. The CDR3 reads CSVERDRGETQYF. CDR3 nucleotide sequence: TGCAGCGTTGAACGCGACAGGGGGGAGACCCAGTACTTC.